Listed below are T cell receptor beta chains from one sample, sequenced in a study of spatial heterogeneity in lung cancer. TCRdb re-analysed the 5' RACE reads in MiXCR, keeping a single row per CDR3 protein. The sample includes some 100,000 distinct CDR3 sequences, 12% of them seen just once. Sequencing used PBMCs, obtained at surgery. These receptors were obtained from a male donor with early-stage non-small cell lung cancer. CDR3s include the opening cysteine and the closing phenylalanine or tryptophan. Each record gives: D gene, CDR3 length, clone size, J gene, V gene, CDR3 DNA, CDR3 protein. D genes are given only for firm matches. Size values are once, few and many counts, or a class for expanded clones, and some rows have none.

-	14	few	TRBJ1-2	TRBV18	TGTGCCAGCTACCGGGAAGGGGCACGAAATGGCTACACCTTC	CASYREGARNGYTF
-	13	few	TRBJ2-5	TRBV7-2	TGTGCCAGCAGCCTCCCGTGGCAAGAGACCCAGTACTTC	CASSLPWQETQYF
-	16	many	TRBJ2-1	TRBV9	TGTGCCAGCAGCCCATCTCGTACCTGGACCCTCAATGAGCAGTTCTTC	CASSPSRTWTLNEQFF
TRBD2	16	few	TRBJ2-1	TRBV28	TGTGCCAGCAGTTTATACGGACTAGCGGGGGTCAATGAGCAGTTCTTC	CASSLYGLAGVNEQFF
TRBD1	15	-	TRBJ2-1	TRBV6-6	TGTGCCAGCAGCCCTCAGGGGGCGAGTAAGAATGAGCAGTTCTTC	CASSPQGASKNEQFF
-	14	-	TRBJ1-6	TRBV5-1	TGCGCCAGCAGCTTGGGGGACGGCACCGAAGCCCTCCACTTT	CASSLGDGTEALHF
-	18	few	TRBJ1-5	TRBV10-3	TGTGCCATCAGTGAGTCCTCCTCGTCAAAAGGGTACAATCAGCCCCAGCATTTT	CAISESSSSKGYNQPQHF
-	14	-	TRBJ2-1	TRBV6-4	TGTGCCAGCAGTGACTCAGACGGCTACAATGAGCAGTTCTTC	CASSDSDGYNEQFF
-	11	-	TRBJ2-3	TRBV28	TGTGCCAGCAGTTCTCGAAATACGCAGTATTTT	CASSSRNTQYF
TRBD1	14	few	TRBJ1-1	TRBV15	TGTGCCACCAGCAGAGGCGGACAGGGGGTTGAAGCTTTCTTT	CATSRGGQGVEAFF
TRBD1	19	few	TRBJ1-2	TRBV28	TGTGCCAGCAGTCCCATCCCCCGACCGACAGGGGATGGGAACTATGGCTACACCTTC	CASSPIPRPTGDGNYGYTF
-	13	-	TRBJ1-1	TRBV6-2/TRBV6-3	TGTGCCAGCAGCCTGGGACGAGGGACTGAAGCTTTCTTT	CASSLGRGTEAFF
-	13	-	TRBJ2-1	TRBV5-1	TGCGCCAGCGTGACTATGCCAGGGAATGAGCAGTTCTTC	CASVTMPGNEQFF
TRBD1	13	-	TRBJ1-5	TRBV20-1	TGCAGTGCTAACAGGGGTTCGGGTCAGCCCCAGCATTTT	CSANRGSGQPQHF
TRBD2	14	-	TRBJ2-3	TRBV7-9	TGTGCCAGCAGCCCTAGCGGGGGTGGTGATACGCAGTATTTT	CASSPSGGGDTQYF
-	15	few	TRBJ1-3	TRBV30	TGTGCCTGGAGCGTGGGACGGAGCTTAGGGGACACCATATATTTT	CAWSVGRSLGDTIYF
-	11	-	TRBJ2-1	TRBV2	TGTGCCAGCAGGGGGACTGGTGAGCAGTTCTTC	CASRGTGEQFF
-	17	-	TRBJ2-3	TRBV6-4	TGTGCCAGCAGTGACCCCCCGGGGGGCAGGAACCCAGATACGCAGTATTTT	CASSDPPGGRNPDTQYF
TRBD1	16	-	TRBJ2-2	TRBV23-1	TGCGCCAGCAGTTGGGACAGCTCCGCGAACACCGGGGAGCTGTTTTTT	CASSWDSSANTGELFF
-	17	few	TRBJ1-1	TRBV6-2/TRBV6-3	TGTGCCAGCAGTTACAGGGCGAGGGAGTACTTAAACACTGAAGCTTTCTTT	CASSYRAREYLNTEAFF
-	15	many	TRBJ1-4	TRBV9	TGTGCCAGCAGCGGCGGAAGGGGCGGATATGAAAAACTGTTTTTT	CASSGGRGGYEKLFF
TRBD1	14	many	TRBJ2-5	TRBV28	TGTGCCAGCAGTTTTGAAAGGGGGCGTGAGACCCAGTACTTC	CASSFERGRETQYF
-	14	-	TRBJ1-1	TRBV6-2/TRBV6-3	TGTGCCAGCAGTTACTCGAGAGGGGGGTCTGAAGCTTTCTTT	CASSYSRGGSEAFF
-	14	few	TRBJ1-1	TRBV7-9	TGTGCCAGCAGCTTAACGACTGAGAACACTGAAGCTTTCTTT	CASSLTTENTEAFF
-	15	many	TRBJ1-1	TRBV5-6	TGTGCCAGCAGCGTGGGACAACTCTTGAACACTGAAGCTTTCTTT	CASSVGQLLNTEAFF
-	15	few	TRBJ2-7	TRBV5-5	TGTGCCAGCAGCTTAGTAGGGGCGACAACCTACGAGCAGTACTTC	CASSLVGATTYEQYF
-	17	many	TRBJ2-1	TRBV21-1	TGTGCCAGCAGCACCCCGCTGGGGGACAGGGGAGGCAATGAGCAGTTCTTC	CASSTPLGDRGGNEQFF
-	14	-	TRBJ1-5	TRBV27	TGTGCCAGCAGTCCCCAAAGTCTAATTCAGCCCCAGCATTTT	CASSPQSLIQPQHF
-	15	-	TRBJ2-2	TRBV14	TGTGCCAGCAGCCAACAGGGATTGAACACCGGGGAGCTGTTTTTT	CASSQQGLNTGELFF